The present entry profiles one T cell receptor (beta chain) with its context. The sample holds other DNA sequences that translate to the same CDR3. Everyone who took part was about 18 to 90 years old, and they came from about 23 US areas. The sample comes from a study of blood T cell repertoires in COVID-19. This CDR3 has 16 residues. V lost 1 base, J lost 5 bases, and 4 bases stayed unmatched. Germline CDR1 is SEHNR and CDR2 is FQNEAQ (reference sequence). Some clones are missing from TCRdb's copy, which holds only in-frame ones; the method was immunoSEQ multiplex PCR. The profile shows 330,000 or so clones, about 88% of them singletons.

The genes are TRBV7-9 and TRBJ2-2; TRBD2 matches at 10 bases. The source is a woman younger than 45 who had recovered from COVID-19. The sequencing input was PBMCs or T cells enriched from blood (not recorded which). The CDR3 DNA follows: TGTGCCAGCAGCTTAGGGCTAGCGGGAGTTACCGGGGAGCTGTTTTTT. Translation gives CASSLGLAGVTGELFF.